This T cell receptor beta chain was retrieved from a study of blood T cell repertoires in COVID-19. Turning to the study itself: COVID-19 samples, acute and convalescent, were from the United States, Italy and Spain. From T cells, B-cell-depleted T cells, or PBMCs came the material, which was cDNA or gDNA.

Some clones are missing from TCRdb's copy, which holds only in-frame ones; the method was immunoSEQ multiplex PCR. The sample contains hundreds of thousands of clones, 70% to 90% of which appear only once. CDR3 length: 15 residues. J gave up 6 bases and V 2 bases, and 7 bases lay outside the gene matches. Germline loops: CDR1 MNHEY, CDR2 SMNVEV (reference sequence). Clinical histories supplied by participants themselves formed the basis of cohort assignment. This rearrangement joins TRBV27 to TRBJ1-5; 7 bases are shared with TRBD1. This sequence was found in a woman between 50 and 59 years old with acute COVID-19. The specimen was PBMCs or T cells enriched from blood (not recorded which). The CDR3 spells CASSLQGVGGQPQHF. CDR3 nucleotide sequence: TGTGCCAGCAGTTTACAGGGGGTTGGGGGTCAGCCCCAGCATTTT.